This TCR beta chain appears in the sequencing data of a study of early T cells in non-severe SARS-CoV-2 infection. Across the study: Alpha and beta chains were unpaired, from unsorted whole-blood bulk RNA. Findings and caveats of the study: VDJdb-based matching was biased toward anti-spike CD8 responses and missed private and CD4 specificities.

Germline loops: CDR1 SQVTM, CDR2 ANQGSEA. The CDR3 runs to 13 residues. V dropped 6 bases and J dropped 7 bases, with 16 bases sitting between them. Points on this clonotype: Its antigen is as yet unknown.

Individual cDNA molecules were tagged with unique molecular identifiers. TCRdb redid the calling of the 5' RACE reads with MiXCR, one entry per CDR3 protein. Counted here are fewer than 75,000 distinct CDR3 sequences, around 18% occurring once; the ten biggest clones make up roughly 8.2%. The V gene is TRBV29-1, the J gene TRBJ2-1; the D call may be TRBD1 or TRBD2 (5 bases each). The receptor was derived from an adult who was a healthcare worker with PCR-confirmed SARS-CoV-2 infection or an uninfected control (not recorded which). Specimen: whole blood, collected at baseline. The CDR3 DNA reads TGCAGCGTCTCCGGGACCTTACCTAATGAGCAGTTCTTC. It translates to CSVSGTLPNEQFF.